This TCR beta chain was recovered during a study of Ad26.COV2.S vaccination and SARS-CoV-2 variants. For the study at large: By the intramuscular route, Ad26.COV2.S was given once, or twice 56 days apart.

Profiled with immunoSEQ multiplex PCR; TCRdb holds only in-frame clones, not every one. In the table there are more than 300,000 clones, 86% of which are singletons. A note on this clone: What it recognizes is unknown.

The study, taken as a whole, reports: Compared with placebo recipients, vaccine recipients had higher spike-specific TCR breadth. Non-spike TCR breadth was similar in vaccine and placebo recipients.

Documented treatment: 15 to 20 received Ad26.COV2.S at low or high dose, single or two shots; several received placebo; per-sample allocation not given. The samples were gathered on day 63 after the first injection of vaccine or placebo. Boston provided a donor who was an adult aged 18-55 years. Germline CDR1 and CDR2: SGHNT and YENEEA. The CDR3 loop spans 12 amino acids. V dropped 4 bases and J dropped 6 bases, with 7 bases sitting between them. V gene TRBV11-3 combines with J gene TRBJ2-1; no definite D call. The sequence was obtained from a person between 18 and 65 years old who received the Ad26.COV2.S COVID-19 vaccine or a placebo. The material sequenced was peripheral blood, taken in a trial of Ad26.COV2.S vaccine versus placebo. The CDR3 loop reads CASSSQSNEQFF. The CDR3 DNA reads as TGTGCCAGCAGCTCCCAGAGCAATGAGCAGTTCTTC.